This passage covers 13 T cell receptor beta chains from one sample sequenced in a study of post-analysis software for immune sequencing data. Study outcomes and limitations: Roughly five TRBV segments appeared more often in patients than in controls, and TRBV5-6, TRBV5-1 and TRBV20-1 were among these.

TCR beta cDNA libraries had unique molecular identifiers. Via MiXCR, TCRdb re-called the PCR reads, giving one row per CDR3 protein. The table has approximately 350,000 distinct CDR3 sequences, about a third seen once. The antigens for these receptors are not known. The material sequenced was blood. These receptor sequences come from a girl aged 10-17 years with multiple sclerosis.

The rearrangement uses TRBV10-2 and TRBJ2-5; D may match TRBD1 or TRBD2 (6 bases each). The germline V gene encodes CDR1 WSHSY and CDR2 SAAADI. Between the trimmed V and J ends, which lost 3 bases and 2 bases, there was a span of 13 bases. CDR3 length: 15 amino acids. The CDR3: CASSDRGGRQETQYF. CDR3 in DNA: TGCGCCAGCAGTGATCGAGGGGGGAGGCAAGAGACCCAGTACTTC.

In its sample, this clonotype was seen a few times. V gene TRBV7-8 combines with J gene TRBJ2-5; unclear D gene. V gave up 5 bases and J gave up 5 bases, with 6 bases separating them. Germline loops: CDR1 SGHVS, CDR2 FQNEAQ. The CDR3 sequence is 11 residues long. In DNA form, the CDR3 reads TGTGCCAGCAGCATAGAGGAGACCCAGTACTTC. This sequence encodes CASSIEETQYF. Using reference TRBV7-8 and TRBJ2-5 for the parts outside the CDR3, the full variable domain is GAGVSQSPRYKVAKRGQDVALRCDPISGHVSLFWYQQALGQGPEFLTYFQNEAQLDKSGLPSDRFFAERPEGSVSTLKIQRTQQEDSAVYLCASSIEETQYFGPGTRLLVL.

This chain joins TRBV12-3 or TRBV12-4 and TRBJ1-1; D may be TRBD1 (5 bases). The CDR3 has 16 amino acids. V lost 0 bases to trimming and J lost 2 bases, with 13 bases between them. In nucleotides, the CDR3 is TGTGCCAGCAGTTTAGCGAGGTGGGGGGAAAACACTGAAGCTTTCTTT. It translates to CASSLARWGENTEAFF.

CDR3 amino acids: CASSDRGAGGVSYEQYF. The DNA of the CDR3 is TGTGCCAGCAGTGATAGGGGCGCAGGGGGCGTAAGTTACGAGCAGTACTTC. The chain has TRBV6-1 and TRBJ2-7; 8 nucleotides agree with TRBD1. The junction had 14 bases not matched to a gene; V was cut back by 3 bases and J by 4 bases. The germline gives CDR1 MNHNS, CDR2 SASEGT. This CDR3 spans 17 amino acids.

This chain connects TRBV29-1 to TRBJ2-1; no definite D call. CDR3 size: 14 residues. Looked up from germline, CDR1 is SQVTM and CDR2 is ANQGSEA. Deletions cut 6 bases from V and 0 bases from J, with 12 bases between. The CDR3 here is CSVRHPSSYNEQFF. In nucleotides, the CDR3 is TGCAGCGTGCGACATCCGTCCTCCTACAATGAGCAGTTCTTC.

Only a few counts were recorded for this clonotype. This chain uses TRBV6-5 with TRBJ1-2; weak D call: TRBD1 (5 bases). The V end lost 7 bases, the J end lost 4 bases, and 16 bases lay between the germline ends. The CDR3 spans 14 residues. Per the germline V gene, CDR1 is MNHEY and CDR2 is SVGAGI. CDR3 amino acids: CASTPNGGTYGYTF. CDR3 nucleotides: TGTGCCAGCACTCCAAACGGGGGGACCTATGGCTACACCTTC.

The chain combines TRBV27 with TRBJ2-5; 7 positions match TRBD2. J was trimmed by 5 bases and V by 5 bases; bases with no gene match: 11. The CDR3 spans 15 residues. Germline V lookup: CDR1 MNHEY, CDR2 SMNVEV (reference sequence). In DNA, the CDR3 is TGTGCCAGCAGTCCCCTCCGGGGGGTGGCGGAGACCCAGTACTTC. Translation: CASSPLRGVAETQYF.

Remarks on this clonotype: The germline gene is not matched at one end of the junction; a read error may be the cause. The V and J genes are TRBV5-6 and TRBJ2-1, with a tentative D call TRBD1 (6 bases). The CDR3 contains 13 residues. CDR1 and CDR2 (germline): SGHDT, YYEEEE. Here the CDR3 DNA reads TGTGCCAGCAGCCTTGGACAGACCAATGAGCAGGTCTTC. It encodes CASSLGQTNEQVF.

The rearrangement joins TRBV7-9 to TRBJ1-2; D is ambiguous. The CDR3 length is 13 residues. Germline lookup yields CDR1 SEHNR and CDR2 FQNEAQ (reference sequence). V shed 3 bases and J shed 3 bases, with 8 bases lying between them. The CDR3 spells CASSLRADYGYTF. As DNA, the CDR3 is TGTGCCAGCAGCTTGCGGGCCGACTATGGCTACACCTTC.

The chain joins TRBV6-5 to TRBJ1-1; D is unclear. Germline-derived CDR1 and CDR2 are MNHEY and SVGAGI. V shed 0 bases and J shed 7 bases, with 15 bases lying between them. This CDR3 has 15 residues. DNA of the CDR3: TGTGCCAGCAGTTACTCGGGGTACCCGGGTGGTGAAGCTTTCTTT. Amino acids: CASSYSGYPGGEAFF.

The rearrangement joins TRBV12-3 or TRBV12-4 to TRBJ2-3; 11 bases line up with TRBD2. V trimming: 2 bases; J trimming: 0 bases; junction bases outside the gene matches: 4. This CDR3 has 17 amino acids. The CDR3 spells CASSLLAGGPSTDTQYF. DNA for the CDR3: TGTGCCAGCAGTTTATTAGCGGGGGGGCCTAGCACAGATACGCAGTATTTT.

The CDR3 DNA is TGTGCCACCAGTTCCTCCAGAGTCAACTACAATGAGCAGTTCTTC. Its protein product is CATSSSRVNYNEQFF. The genes are TRBV24-1 and TRBJ2-1; D not resolved. The CDR3 is made up of 15 amino acids. V dropped 6 bases and J dropped 3 bases, with 14 bases sitting between them. Germline values: CDR1 KGHDR, CDR2 SFDVKD.

The CDR3 reads CASSVAGTEKNIQYF. The CDR3 nucleotides read TGTGCCAGCAGTGTCGCAGGGACGGAGAAAAACATTCAGTACTTC. V and J are TRBV25-1 and TRBJ2-4; D could derive from TRBD1 or TRBD2 (5 bases each). Germline-derived CDR1 and CDR2 are MGHDK and SYGVNS. V gave up 4 bases and J gave up 4 bases, with 14 bases separating them. CDR3 length: 15 amino acids. The whole variable domain, filled in from reference TRBV25-1 and TRBJ2-4, reads EADIYQTPRYLVIGTGKKITLECSQTMGHDKMYWYQQDPGMELHLIHYSYGVNSTEKGDLSSESTVSRIRTEHFPLTLESARPSHTSQYLCASSVAGTEKNIQYFGAGTRLSVL.